These 24 T cell receptor beta chains share one sample of origin, sequenced in a study of blood T cells in healthy people across ages. With a J-beta primer mix and a sample-barcoded 5' primer, a second PCR ran about 7 to 12 cycles. MiXCR, run by TCRdb on the 5' RACE reads, gives a single entry per CDR3 protein. The profile shows around 780,000 distinct CDR3 sequences, under 30% of them singletons. The sample also formed part of further work on T cells of mothers and their children.

Specimen: blood. These receptors all come from a boy aged 5-17 years in good health.

A remark on this clonotype: This CDR3 fails to terminate in the conserved phenylalanine or tryptophan, so it likely reflects a read error. The chain carries TRBV30 and TRBJ1-4, with D possibly being TRBD1 (5 bases). Per germline, CDR1 GTSNPN and CDR2 SVGIG (reference sequence). This CDR3 has 14 residues. CDR3 sequence reads: CAWNRLATNEKLFL. CDR3 nucleotide sequence: TGTGCTTGGAACAGGCTCGCAACTAATGAAAAACTGTTTCTT.

This chain joins TRBV29-1 and TRBJ2-2, with a possible D match to TRBD1 (6 bases). The CDR3 runs 13 residues. Germline V gene lookup returns CDR1 SQVTM and CDR2 ANQGSEA. The V and J ends lost 4 bases and 1 base respectively, with 7 bases between them. Written as DNA, the CDR3 is TGCAGCGTTGGACAGGTGAACACCGGGGAGCTGTTTTTT. It is translated as CSVGQVNTGELFF.

This chain joins TRBV5-1 and TRBJ2-5; D is possibly TRBD1 (6 bases). The better agreement between TRBJ2-1 and the DNA end casts doubt on the J call. The CDR3 contains 17 residues. Germline CDR1 SGHRS, CDR2 YFSETQ. The CDR3 region is CASTSTGTGRAYNEQFF. In DNA form, the CDR3 reads TGCGCCAGCACCTCCACAGGGACGGGGAGAGCCTACAATGAGCAGTTCTTC.

Note on this clonotype: Sequence at one end of the junction differs from germline and may be a read error. V is TRBV12-3 or TRBV12-4 and J is TRBJ1-5; D possibly corresponds to TRBD1 (5 bases). This CDR3 is built from 12 residues. CDR3 sequence reads: CASSSPGGGTNF. For the CDR3, the DNA is TGTGCCAGCAGTTCACCCGGGGGGGGAACGAATTTT.

The sample holds a few counts of this clonotype. The V gene is TRBV28, the J gene TRBJ2-3; 8 nucleotides align to TRBD2. CDR3 length: 17 residues. V lost 3 bases and J lost 2; bases outside the gene matches: 10. CDR1 and CDR2 from the germline V gene are MDHEN and SYDVKM. CDR3 coding DNA: TGTGCCAGCAGTTTTGGGACTAGAATAACACACACAGATACGCAGTATTTT. Protein: CASSFGTRITHTDTQYF.

The chain links TRBV7-9 to TRBJ2-5; maybe TRBD1 (5 bases). The J call is in doubt because the DNA end fits TRBJ2-7 better. From germline, CDR1 is SEHNR and CDR2 FQNEAQ (reference sequence). There are 13 residues in the CDR3. The CDR3 nucleotides are TGTGCCAGCAGCTTAGAGGGGCGAGCCGAGCAGTACTTC. It is translated as CASSLEGRAEQYF.

The CDR3 here is CSAPGTSGGQETQYF. The CDR3 nucleotides read TGCAGTGCACCCGGGACTAGCGGGGGACAAGAGACCCAGTACTTC. This chain joins TRBV20-1 and TRBJ2-5; TRBD2 agrees at 14 bases. The CDR3 loop spans 15 amino acids. The germline CDR1 and CDR2 sequences are DFQATT and SNEGSKA (reference sequence). V dropped 6 bases and J dropped 2; count of bases not matched to a gene: 5.

This clonotype was picked up a small number of times. V is TRBV12-3 or TRBV12-4 and J is TRBJ1-2; D is ambiguous. Trimming took off 5 bases at V and 8 bases at J, with 15 bases between the two ends. This CDR3 comprises 13 residues. The CDR3 loop is CASSPGFQRGYTF. For the CDR3, the DNA is TGTGCCAGCAGTCCCGGGTTCCAAAGAGGCTACACCTTC.

The chain links TRBV12-3 or TRBV12-4 to TRBJ2-7, with TRBD2 as a possible D gene (6 bases). Between the trimmed V and J ends, which lost 8 bases and 0 bases, there was a span of 14 bases. The CDR3 totals 14 residues. CDR3 residues: CASLLGGTSYEQYF. The CDR3 DNA follows: TGTGCCAGCTTACTGGGCGGGACCTCCTACGAGCAGTACTTC.

The chain couples TRBV7-2 to TRBJ1-1, with D possibly TRBD1 on 5 matching bases. Trimming removed 5 bases from V and 1 base from J, with 14 bases in between. Germline values: CDR1 SGHTA, CDR2 FQGNSA. The length of the CDR3 is 15 residues. CDR3 bases: TGTGCCAGCAGCCGAAAAATGGGGGGGAACACTGAAGCTTTCTTT. Amino acid sequence: CASSRKMGGNTEAFF. Based on the CDR3 plus reference TRBV7-2 and TRBJ1-1, the full variable domain is GAGVSQSPSNKVTEKGKDVELRCDPISGHTALYWYRQSLGQGLEFLIYFQGNSAPDKSGLPSDRFSAERTGGSVSTLTIQRTQQEDSAVYLCASSRKMGGNTEAFFGQGTRLTVV.

The chain uses TRBV28 and TRBJ1-1; 8 bases agree with TRBD1. The CDR3 spans 14 residues. V lost 4 bases and J lost 7; bases outside the gene matches: 8. The germline V gene has CDR1 MDHEN and CDR2 SYDVKM. CDR3 sequence reads: CASSSHRGAIEAFF. CDR3 sequence (DNA): TGTGCCAGCAGTTCCCACAGGGGGGCTATTGAAGCTTTCTTT.

V gene TRBV2 combines with J gene TRBJ2-5; TRBD2 matches at 12 bases. V gave up 8 bases and J gave up 3 bases; unmatched junction bases: 4. The CDR3 contains 14 residues. Germline CDR1 is SNHLY and CDR2 is FYNNEI. CDR3 amino acids: CASCRLAGEETQYF. The DNA for the CDR3 is TGTGCCAGCTGTAGACTAGCGGGGGAAGAGACCCAGTACTTC.

Here the CDR3 DNA reads TGTGCCAGCAGCTTAGGAATCAACCTCTCTGGGGCCAACGTCCTGACTTTC. Translation: CASSLGINLSGANVLTF. This sequence joins TRBV11-2 and TRBJ2-6, with D uncertain. The V gene's germline CDR1 is SGHAT and CDR2 FQNNGV. V lost 1 base to trimming and J lost 0 bases, with 10 bases between them. The CDR3 sequence is 17 residues long.

The CDR3, as DNA: TGTGCCAGCAGAGAGGATAGCACTAATGAAAAACTGTTTTTT. As protein: CASREDSTNEKLFF. The chain joins TRBV6-5 to TRBJ1-4; no clear D gene. Germline values: CDR1 MNHEY, CDR2 SVGAGI. V dropped 6 bases and J dropped 2 bases, with 10 bases sitting between them. The CDR3 loop spans 14 amino acids.

This clonotype was picked up a small number of times. The rearrangement joins TRBV6-1 to TRBJ1-3, with a tentative D call TRBD1 (5 bases). The CDR3 spans 16 residues. Deletions cut 3 bases from V and 10 bases from J, with 22 bases between. Germline V CDR1 and CDR2: MNHNS, SASEGT. The CDR3 DNA sequence: TGTGCCAGCAGTGAGCCTACAGGTCACCTAAGGGGTACCATATATTTT. Protein sequence: CASSEPTGHLRGTIYF.

This clonotype occurred a few times. At one end, the junction sequence differs from germline, possibly due to a read error. This chain joins TRBV27 and TRBJ2-5, with 8 nucleotides matching TRBD2. The CDR3 is 17 residues long. Germline V gene sequence: CDR1 MNHEY, CDR2 SMNVEV (reference sequence). The CDR3 protein is CASSLSFSGDYQEAQYF. As DNA, the CDR3 is TGTGCCAGCAGTTTATCTTTTAGCGGGGACTACCAAGAGGCCCAGTACTTC.

This clonotype has just a few counts. The chain uses TRBV6-2 or TRBV6-3 and TRBJ1-6; possible D gene TRBD1, 6 bases. The CDR3 runs to 16 residues. Trimming took off 6 bases at V and 0 bases at J, with 12 bases between the two ends. Germline CDR1 reads MNHEY; CDR2 reads SVGEGT. The CDR3 coding sequence is TGTGCCAGCAGGGACAGAACGAGCTCCTATAATTCACCCCTCCACTTT. It translates to CASRDRTSSYNSPLHF.

The chain couples TRBV7-9 to TRBJ2-7, with 7 bases that match TRBD1. Germline trimming cut 1 base from V and 4 bases from J; bases unmatched to any gene: 4. There are 14 residues in the CDR3. The V gene's germline CDR1 is SEHNR and CDR2 FQNEAQ (reference sequence). For the CDR3, the DNA is TGTGCCAGCAGCTTAGTCCCAGGGGGATACGAGCAGTACTTC. Amino acid sequence: CASSLVPGGYEQYF.

This clonotype was counted between two and nine times. The gene calls are TRBV9 and TRBJ2-7; D ambiguous. Germline lookup yields CDR1 SGDLS and CDR2 YYNGEE. The CDR3 is 15 amino acids. Trimming took off 3 bases at V and 3 bases at J, with 16 bases between the two ends. The CDR3 sequence is CASSADGALYYEQYF. CDR3 DNA: TGTGCCAGCAGCGCGGACGGAGCTTTATACTACGAGCAGTACTTC.

A single count supports this clonotype. This chain uses TRBV10-3 with TRBJ2-2, with 8 bases lining up with TRBD2. This CDR3 is 14 amino acids long. Germline CDR1 ENHRY, CDR2 SYGVKD. Trimming at V came to 11 bases and at J to 4 bases, leaving 9 bases not matched to a gene. The CDR3 sequence is CAVRSGTSTGELFF. The CDR3 nucleotides are TGTGCCGTCCGATCCGGGACTAGCACCGGGGAGCTGTTTTTT.

There are a few counts of this clonotype. J is TRBJ2-5 and V is TRBV12-3 or TRBV12-4; the match to TRBD2 covers 7 bases. The J segment lost 4 bases and the V segment lost 7 bases, leaving 6 bases of the junction unmatched. CDR3 length: 13 amino acids. The CDR3 region has the DNA TGTGCCAGCAACCTAGGACTAGTAGAGACCCAGTACTTC. Amino acids: CASNLGLVETQYF.

This clonotype has a handful of counts. J is TRBJ2-5 and V is TRBV5-1; D is undetermined. The closer fit of TRBJ2-7 to the DNA end suggests the J call may be wrong. This CDR3 spans 11 amino acids. Germline V gene data show CDR1 as SGHRS and CDR2 as YFSETQ. The CDR3: CASLSLDEQYF. The CDR3 DNA is TGCGCCAGCCTCTCTTTAGACGAGCAGTACTTC.

This rearrangement joins TRBV11-2 to TRBJ2-5; D possibly corresponds to TRBD2 (7 bases). Germline V gene lookup returns CDR1 SGHAT and CDR2 FQNNGV. Trimming removed 5 bases at V and 7 bases at J, with 20 bases between. The CDR3 length is 15 residues. The CDR3 loop reads CASSMRGGLGRTQYF. The CDR3 bases are TGTGCCAGCAGCATGAGGGGGGGGCTCGGGCGGACCCAGTACTTC.

This clonotype was counted a few times. V usage is TRBV9 and J usage is TRBJ1-6; 10 bases match TRBD1. This CDR3 is built from 17 residues. The germline V gene encodes CDR1 SGDLS and CDR2 YYNGEE. V lost 0 bases and J lost 2; bases outside the gene matches: 2. The CDR3 loop is CASSVEGQGPYNSPLHF. Written as DNA, the CDR3 is TGTGCCAGCAGCGTAGAGGGACAGGGGCCCTATAATTCACCCCTCCACTTT.